Below are 3 T cell receptor beta chains sequenced from a single sample in a study of shared clonotypes between healthy human individuals. Assay used: immunoSEQ multiplex PCR; TCRdb lists only in-frame clones, some missing. The table has around 500,000 clones, 75% to 85% seen once; the top ten hold over 10%. Input material: PBMCs. These receptors were obtained from a woman between 35 and 50 years old in good health. Some clones in this sample may be carry-over from other donors' samples.

Comment on this clone: Other DNA sequences in this specimen translate into the identical CDR3. The chain carries TRBV5-1 and TRBJ2-7; 10 nucleotides match TRBD1. Germline V gene data show CDR1 as SGHRS and CDR2 as YFSETQ. This CDR3 is 15 amino acids long. The V segment lost 0 bases and the J segment 3 bases; nucleotides outside the gene matches: 3. The CDR3 coding sequence is TGCGCCAGCAGCTTGGGACAGGGGGCGAACTACGAGCAGTACTTC. Protein product: CASSLGQGANYEQYF.

V gene TRBV5-4 combines with J gene TRBJ2-1; 7 nucleotides line up with TRBD2. The CDR3 extends over 15 amino acids. J was trimmed by 0 bases and V by 3 bases; bases with no gene match: 3. Germline loops: CDR1 SGHNT, CDR2 YYREEE (reference sequence). CDR3 protein: CASSWGTNSYNEQFF. DNA of the CDR3: TGTGCCAGCAGCTGGGGGACTAACTCCTACAATGAGCAGTTCTTC. Complete variable domain (other parts from reference TRBV5-4 and TRBJ2-1): ETGVTQSPTHLIKTRGQQVTLRCSSQSGHNTVSWYQQALGQGPQFIFQYYREEENGRGNFPPRFSGLQFPNYSSELNVNALELDDSALYLCASSWGTNSYNEQFFGPGTRLTVL.

The chain has TRBV4-1 and TRBJ1-5; 9 bases fit TRBD1. The junction had 11 bases not matched to a gene; V was cut back by 1 base and J by 7 bases. Looked up from germline, CDR1 is MGHRA and CDR2 is YSYEKL. This CDR3 is 17 amino acids long. The CDR3 region is CASSQVPRDRVKQPQHF. CDR3 bases: TGCGCCAGCAGCCAAGTCCCCCGGGACAGGGTTAAACAGCCCCAGCATTTT.